Listed below are T cell receptor beta chains from one sample, sequenced in a study of immune cell composition in non-small cell lung cancer. TCRdb keeps only in-frame clones here, not all; method: immunoSEQ multiplex PCR. The sample contains 2,000 or so clones, more than 65% of which appear only once. Sequencing used lung tumor tissue. All receptors come from a human donor with non-small cell lung cancer. CDR3s include the opening cysteine and the closing phenylalanine or tryptophan. Fields, in order: clone size, V gene, D gene, J gene, CDR3 protein, CDR3 DNA. The D gene is left open where the match is weak. Only part of the rows carry a size: once, few, many, or a class if the clone is expanded.

-	TRBV6-5	-	TRBJ2-1	CASSYNELSSYNEQFF	TGTGCCAGCAGTTACAATGAGCTGAGCTCCTACAATGAGCAGTTCTTC
-	TRBV21-1	-	TRBJ2-5	CASSKERDRGQETQYF	TGTGCCAGCAGCAAAGAGAGGGACAGGGGCCAAGAGACCCAGTACTTC
few	TRBV7-3	TRBD2	TRBJ2-3	CASSLSGSAIADTQYF	TGTGCCAGCAGCTTGAGCGGGAGTGCGATCGCAGATACGCAGTATTTT
few	TRBV28	TRBD1	TRBJ2-7	CASSYQAGGAYEQYF	TGTGCCAGCAGTTACCAGGCAGGGGGCGCTTACGAGCAGTACTTC
-	TRBV7-8	TRBD1	TRBJ2-7	CASSEGTDYEQYF	TGTGCCAGCAGCGAAGGGACAGACTACGAGCAGTACTTC
-	TRBV18	TRBD1	TRBJ2-5	CASSPGQQETQYF	TGTGCCAGCTCACCGGGACAGCAAGAGACCCAGTACTTC
-	TRBV19	TRBD2	TRBJ2-7	CASSISGTSGSYEQYF	TGTGCCAGTAGTATCTCTGGGACTAGCGGGAGCTACGAGCAGTACTTC
-	TRBV11-3	-	TRBJ2-2	CASSLHRRGGRGGGELFF	TGTGCCAGCAGCTTACACCGGAGGGGGGGGCGCGGAGGCGGGGAGCTGTTTTTT
-	TRBV19	-	TRBJ2-1	CASSIEEQGYNEQFF	TGTGCCAGTAGTATAGAGGAGCAGGGATACAATGAGCAGTTCTTC
-	TRBV7-3	-	TRBJ2-1	CASSLISGLKDEQFF	TGTGCCAGCAGCTTAATCAGTGGGCTAAAGGATGAGCAGTTCTTC
-	TRBV2	TRBD2	TRBJ2-1	CASRTSGVDEQFF	TGTGCCAGCCGGACTAGCGGAGTCGATGAGCAGTTCTTC
-	TRBV11-2	TRBD2	TRBJ2-7	CASSLGTSGRGDYEQYF	TGTGCCAGCAGCTTAGGTACTAGCGGGAGAGGTGACTACGAGCAGTACTTC
-	TRBV2	TRBD1	TRBJ1-1	CASSRDRGRAGTEAFF	TGTGCCAGCAGTAGGGACAGGGGGCGCGCCGGCACTGAAGCTTTCTTT
-	TRBV10-3	-	TRBJ1-1	CAISESGGAYTEAFF	TGTGCCATCAGTGAGTCGGGAGGGGCTTACACTGAAGCTTTCTTT
-	TRBV5-1	-	TRBJ1-5	CASSLDGRGNQPQHF	TGCGCCAGCAGCTTGGACGGGAGAGGGAATCAGCCCCAGCATTTT
few	TRBV15	-	TRBJ1-4	CATSRDMTTNEKLFF	TGTGCCACCAGCAGGGACATGACAACTAATGAAAAACTGTTTTTT
-	TRBV30	TRBD1	TRBJ1-1	CAWSGRDRGKWTEAFF	TGTGCCTGGAGTGGTCGGGACAGGGGGAAATGGACTGAAGCTTTCTTT
-	TRBV7-2	-	TRBJ2-3	CASSLVPGGTDTQYF	TGTGCCAGCAGCTTAGTCCCGGGTGGCACAGATACGCAGTATTTT
-	TRBV27	TRBD1	TRBJ2-3	CASSFLAGGEGDTQYF	TGTGCCAGCAGTTTCTTGGCAGGGGGCGAAGGAGATACGCAGTATTTT
-	TRBV28	TRBD1	TRBJ2-3	CASSLWGQGEGDTQYF	TGTGCCAGCAGCCTATGGGGACAGGGGGAGGGAGATACGCAGTATTTT
-	TRBV9	TRBD1	TRBJ1-3	CASSAGQGFLGNTIYF	TGTGCCAGCAGCGCCGGACAGGGCTTTTTAGGAAACACCATATATTTT
-	TRBV30	TRBD2	TRBJ2-1	CAWRPAGGPHNEQFF	TGTGCCTGGAGACCCGCGGGAGGGCCGCACAATGAGCAGTTCTTC
-	TRBV7-7	-	TRBJ2-5	CASSYRIKETQYF	TGTGCTAGCAGCTACAGAATTAAAGAGACCCAGTACTTC
few	TRBV10-1	-	TRBJ2-3	CASRMDSQDTQYF	TGCGCCAGCAGGATGGACAGTCAAGATACGCAGTATTTT
once	TRBV7-2	-	TRBJ2-2	CASSLLAWSTGELFF	TGTGCCAGCAGCTTACTAGCCTGGAGCACCGGGGAGCTGTTTTTT
-	TRBV12-5	-	TRBJ1-1	CASTREGRHTEAFF	TGTGCTAGTACCAGGGAGGGAAGGCACACTGAAGCTTTCTTT
-	TRBV6-1	-	TRBJ1-5	CASSDGRFVAGDQPQHF	TGTGCCAGCAGTGACGGTCGTTTCGTAGCGGGCGATCAGCCCCAGCATTTT
large	TRBV14	-	TRBJ2-5	CASSQDLPTGPQYF	TGTGCCAGCAGCCAAGATTTACCCACAGGTCCCCAGTACTTC
-	TRBV6-1	-	TRBJ2-3	CASHRGGTNTQYF	TGTGCCAGCCATAGAGGAGGAACTAACACGCAGTATTTT
-	TRBV9	TRBD1	TRBJ1-4	CASSGQGREEKLFF	TGTGCCAGCAGCGGACAGGGGCGCGAAGAAAAACTGTTTTTT
-	TRBV7-8	-	TRBJ1-4	CASSPERGNVEKLFF	TGTGCCAGCAGCCCAGAGAGGGGGAATGTTGAAAAACTGTTTTTT
-	TRBV6-6	-	TRBJ1-2	CASTARTGGDYGYTF	TGTGCCAGCACCGCTCGTACGGGGGGAGACTATGGCTACACCTTC
-	TRBV29-1	TRBD1	TRBJ1-2	CSVNRQGANYGYTF	TGCAGCGTTAACCGACAGGGCGCTAACTATGGCTACACCTTC
-	TRBV11-2	-	TRBJ2-3	CASSLGLGADTQYF	TGTGCCAGCAGCTTAGGTCTCGGGGCAGATACGCAGTATTTT
few	TRBV2	-	TRBJ2-4	CASSERNPSINIQYF	TGTGCCAGCAGTGAGAGAAATCCTAGCATAAACATTCAGTACTTC
-	TRBV7-6	-	TRBJ1-1	CASSQGASNTEAFF	TGTGCCAGCAGCCAAGGGGCCTCGAACACTGAAGCTTTCTTT
-	TRBV28	-	TRBJ2-2	CASSLTGSPSTGELFF	TGTGCCAGCAGCCTGACCGGGTCTCCAAGCACCGGGGAGCTGTTTTTT
-	TRBV5-4	TRBD1	TRBJ2-6	CASSLGGQGASGANVLTF	TGTGCCAGCAGCTTGGGTGGGCAGGGGGCGTCTGGGGCCAACGTCCTGACTTTC
once	TRBV5-1	TRBD1	TRBJ2-5	CASSLGDRQETQYF	TGCGCCAGCAGCTTGGGGGACAGGCAAGAGACCCAGTACTTC
-	TRBV7-8	TRBD2	TRBJ2-1	CASSSTGLAPTRHEQFF	TGTGCCAGCAGCTCCACGGGACTAGCGCCCACTCGCCATGAGCAGTTCTTC
-	TRBV27	-	TRBJ2-1	CASSLGGPYNEQFF	TGTGCCAGCAGTTTGGGGGGTCCCTACAATGAGCAGTTCTTC
-	TRBV4-1	TRBD2	TRBJ2-3	CASSQELRLAGGTDTQYF	TGCGCCAGCAGCCAAGAGCTTCGACTAGCGGGGGGCACAGATACGCAGTATTTT
-	TRBV28	-	TRBJ2-3	CASSLNPIQDYTDTQYF	TGTGCCAGCAGTTTAAACCCCATCCAGGACTACACAGATACGCAGTATTTT